This TCR beta chain was retrieved from a study of technical replicates of blood from several donors (dated by TCRdb to 2017 to 2019). Reading the germline V gene gives CDR1 SGHAT and CDR2 FQNNGV. The CDR3 numbers 15 residues from cysteine through phenylalanine. Here the CDR3 DNA is all that survives: 45 bases in frame from base 1. V lost 0 bases and J lost 5 bases, and the count of bases not matched to a germline gene is 4. The library was obtained by the immunoSEQ multiplex PCR assay. TCRdb's version of the immuneACCESS table is confined to in-frame rearrangements and falls short of the full clone set. An unresolved V gene accounts for under half of the shortfall where checked; the remainder is of unknown origin. This sample lists approximately 73,000 clones; around 93% were detected once. 0.35% to 0.45% of the sample is held by the ten biggest clonotypes. Regarding this clone: The antigen it recognizes is unknown. No base-level quality is on record; no much larger clone is a single base apart.

The sequenced sample consisted of T cells isolated from PBMCs. The sequence is built from TRBV11-2 and TRBJ2-7; a stretch of 10 junction bases matches TRBD2. The TCR sequence derives from a human donor in good health. At the DNA level, the sequence is TGTGCCAGCAGCTTAGATTGGAGCGGGAGGGACGAGCAGTACTTC. Its protein product is CASSLDWSGRDEQYF. Full variable domain (CDR3 extended with the reference TRBV11-2 and TRBJ2-7 proteins): EAGVAQSPRYKIIEKRQSVAFWCNPISGHATLYWYQQILGQGPKLLIQFQNNGVVDDSQLPKDRFSAERLKGVDSTLKIQPAKLEDSAVYLCASSLDWSGRDEQYFGPGTRLTVT.